This T cell receptor beta chain appears in the sequencing data of a study of identical twins (TCRdb year 2016). Study-wide context: To test whether fetal clonotypes persist, this study deep-sequenced TCR alpha and beta repertoires from monozygotic twins, from unrelated adults of various ages, and from cord blood. To rule out contamination, the twin experiments were replicated at different times with different library preparation protocols.

Broader findings and caveats from the paper: In beta out-of-frame sequences, excess twin sharing was weaker, because having fewer shared sequences lowered the signal-to-noise ratio. Invariant T cells such as MAIT and iNKT could partly confound zero-insertion analyses, although diverse VJ usage argued against such confounding for most clonotypes. Out-of-frame TCR alpha sharing in monozygotic twins was systematically underestimated by recombination models, whereas sharing between unrelated individuals was in agreement with the recombination models. Because the same donors could not be followed over many years, conclusions were based on cross-sectional statistical analysis. Compared with coincidental sharing between unrelated individuals, out-of-frame TCR alpha sequences shared between twins showed an excess of sequences with low generation probability. Fewer insertions were carried by abundant cord blood beta clonotypes, a similar but weaker trend appeared in young adult naive repertoires, and no such trend appeared in memory repertoires.

Libraries were built with 5' RACE. Instrument on record: Illumina HiSeq 2000. Template switching introduced a universal primer binding site; the final cDNA contained a unique molecular identifier, enabling accurate counting of TCR cDNA molecules. Specific primers in the conserved constant-segment region were used to synthesize first-strand cDNA for the TCR alpha and beta chains. Each cDNA library was double barcoded, with a SMART-Mk sample barcode plus Illumina barcodes, to control for contamination. TruSeq adapter sequences, together with Illumina sample barcodes, were added in two successive PCR steps. The TCR alpha and beta cDNA libraries were sequenced on the Illumina HiSeq platform using custom primers. In the source study's methods: MiGEC processed the raw reads to extract unique molecular identifiers, while MiXCR was used to determine the CDR3 positions. For each individual, recombination models were inferred using an EM algorithm with the repgenHMM and IGoR tools. Shared clonotype analysis was performed with the tcR package in R, normalizing sharing by the product of cloneset sizes. To study raw recombination free of thymic and clonal selection effects, out-of-frame nonproductive sequences were analyzed. TCRdb redid the processing of the public reads, applying fastp at Q25 and MiXCR, and retained in-frame beta chains. Under each unique CDR3 protein, matching rows form one entry showing the most common genes and DNA. What appears here as the V and J calls and clone size reflects TCRdb's work, not the paper's. For this sample the table gives a few hundred thousand distinct CDR3 sequences, of which roughly a tenth were detected only once. Jointly, the top ten make up 10% of the sample.

As to this clonotype: The specificity of this receptor is unknown. Base quality data are lacking; no much larger clone is found one base away.

Trimming accounts for 2 bases at V and 8 bases at J, while the number of junction bases matched to no gene is 4. Measured from the cysteine to the phenylalanine, the CDR3 is 13 residues long. The entry retains the CDR3 DNA only, 39 bases that are in frame from base 1. Every donor was a healthy Caucasian. Miltenyi CD45RO+ enrichment and human naive T-cell isolation kits were used to isolate memory (CD45RO+) and naive T cells from PBMC. Recombination joined TRBV12-3 or TRBV12-4 with TRBJ1-2, with 8 central nucleotides matching TRBD1. Sample: memory T cells sorted from blood. The meaning of the sample's cell subset or site label: CD45RO+ enriched T cells. This TCR was recovered from a man aged 45-65 years in good health. The DNA sequence is given as TGTGCCAGCAGTTTAACAGGGGGTTTCGGCTACACCTTC. Its coded protein is CASSLTGGFGYTF.